One and the same sample provided the 2 T cell receptor beta chains below, sequenced in a study of blood T cell repertoires in COVID-19. Method: immunoSEQ multiplex PCR; TCRdb's copy keeps in-frame clones and lacks some. The sample lists about 69,000 clones, 65% to 85% seen once, with 16% in the top ten. The specimen was peripheral blood. Every receptor here comes from a man aged 55 to 70 with acute or convalescent COVID-19.

This chain joins TRBV5-4 and TRBJ2-5; TRBD1 agrees at 7 bases. The V gene's germline CDR1 is SGHNT and CDR2 YYREEE (reference sequence). The V segment lost 3 bases and the J segment 2 bases; nucleotides outside the gene matches: 4. The CDR3 length is 14 residues. The CDR3 DNA is TGTGCCAGCAGCTCCGGACAGGTACAAGAGACCCAGTACTTC. Its protein product is CASSSGQVQETQYF.

CDR3 nucleotide sequence: TGTGCCAGCAGTCGAACCAAAACGGGGAACACTGAAGCTTTCTTT. Translating gives CASSRTKTGNTEAFF. The chain combines TRBV7-9 with TRBJ1-1; D ambiguous. V dropped 6 bases and J dropped 1 base, with 15 bases sitting between them. The germline gives CDR1 SEHNR, CDR2 FQNEAQ (reference sequence). This CDR3 has 15 amino acids. The whole variable domain, filled in from reference TRBV7-9 and TRBJ1-1, reads DTGVSQNPRHKITKRGQNVTFRCDPISEHNRLYWYRQTLGQGPEFLTYFQNEAQLEKSRLLSDRFSAERPKGSFSTLEIQRTEQGDSAMYLCASSRTKTGNTEAFFGQGTRLTVV.